The text below deals with one T cell receptor (beta chain). This CDR3 is built from 15 residues. In germline, CDR1 is SGHRS, CDR2 YFSETQ. V dropped 4 bases and J dropped 0; count of bases not matched to a gene: 4. Treatment of the sample: roughly 18 received Ad26.COV2.S at low or high dose, single or two shots; 5 received placebo; per-sample allocation not given. Sampling occurred on day 63 after the first vaccine or placebo injection. At a Boston site, the person donating was an adult of 18-55 years. The data stem from a study of Ad26.COV2.S vaccination and SARS-CoV-2 variants. TCRdb keeps only in-frame clones here, not all; method: immunoSEQ multiplex PCR. The repertoire holds a few hundred thousand clones, around nine tenths seen once, with nearly 3% in the top ten.

This clonotype was sampled from a person between 18 and 59 years old who received the Ad26.COV2.S COVID-19 vaccine or a placebo. The sequencing used peripheral blood, collected in a trial of Ad26.COV2.S vaccine versus placebo. J is TRBJ2-5 and V is TRBV5-1, with 9 bases identical to TRBD2. CDR3 sequence: CASSQGLADQETQYF. In nucleotides, the CDR3 is TGCGCCAGCAGCCAGGGACTAGCCGACCAAGAGACCCAGTACTTC.